The clone carrying this T cell receptor (beta chain) occurred once. The data were produced by immunoSEQ multiplex PCR, yet TCRdb's version contains in-frame clones alone and is incomplete. The top ten hold roughly 9.6% of the sample, which has some 170,000 clones, around 82% seen once. The length of the CDR3 is 14 residues. Trimming removed 3 bases at V and 0 bases at J, with 6 bases between. Germline V gives CDR1 SGHVS, CDR2 FNYEAQ. The sample is drawn from a study of blood T cell repertoires in COVID-19. Looking at the study overall: The United States, Italy and Spain were the sources of the acute and convalescent COVID-19 samples.

The chain has TRBV7-6 and TRBJ1-3; no clear D gene. This receptor was identified in a man between 60 and 75 years old with active or convalescent COVID-19. Sequencing was performed on peripheral blood. The CDR3 coding sequence is TGTGCCAGCAGCTTCGGAGGCTCTGGAAACACCATATATTTT. Its protein is CASSFGGSGNTIYF.